This T cell receptor (beta chain) is drawn from a study of PD-L1 blockade in urothelial cancer (dated by TCRdb to the late 2010s). Broadly, across the study: All patients started therapy in about 2014 and received atezolizumab 1,200 mg intravenously every 3 weeks. In the same patients who had TCR sequencing, pretreatment tumors also underwent whole exome sequencing and RNA sequencing. Blood samples were analyzed at two time points: 3 weeks after treatment start (second dose) and 6 weeks after treatment start. Blood samples gave a median of around 140,000 T cells and approximately 81,000 unique TCRs, with a median clonality of approximately 0.08. Durable clinical benefit was achieved by nine patients but not by the remaining 20. About 90% of the 29 patients were males with bladder-origin urothelial cancer, and about 65% of the roughly 30 reported a prior smoking history. The study was an exploratory multi-omic analysis of somatic, immune and clinical correlates of response to PD-L1 blockade with atezolizumab in urothelial cancer. Pretreatment blood TCR-seq was available for nearly 30 patients, at least one posttreatment blood collection was obtained for 25 or so patients, and tumor TCR-seq was available for 25 or so patients. Patients had an ECOG performance status of 0 or 1 and had received between 0 and 3 prior chemotherapy regimens. Progression-free survival longer than 6 months counted as durable clinical benefit, and TCR features were additionally tested against both progression-free and overall survival. Pretreatment tumor samples and matched peripheral blood, collected serially before and after atezolizumab treatment, underwent TCR sequencing.

The paper as a whole reports these results and caveats: A pretreatment peripheral blood TCR clonality below the median was linked to improved progression-free and overall survival. Because the sample size was small (n ≈ 27) and many exploratory analyses were performed, the results are intended to be hypothesis-generating. At 3 weeks after the start of treatment, tumor-associated TCR clones in peripheral blood had expanded more in patients with durable benefit (n ≈ 23, p = 0.022).

Here V drops 4 bases and J drops 0 bases, and the junction holds 8 bases not matched to any gene. CDR1 and CDR2, per the germline V gene (reference sequence), are SEHNR and FQNEAQ. There are 19 amino acids in the CDR3, from cysteine to phenylalanine inclusive. The only DNA kept is the CDR3, 57 bases in frame from the first base. To estimate absolute template abundance from read counts, synthetic TCR analog templates were spiked into each PCR. The immunoSEQ assay was used to amplify TCRbeta CDR3 regions from genomic DNA with bias-controlled V and J gene primers. Sequencing of rearranged TCRbeta segments was done at approximately 20X coverage. As for the authors' bioinformatics: Sequencing errors were corrected by clustering, and CDR3s were annotated against IMGT so that V, D and J genes could be assigned. Out-of-frame and stop-codon sequences were excluded, and only productive TCRbeta rearrangements were used in downstream analyses. Clonality was computed as one minus Shannon entropy normalized by the log of the number of unique productive sequences. Clones differing between time points or between blood and tumor were identified using Fisher's exact test with Benjamini-Hochberg correction, with an adjusted p below 0.01 applied as the threshold. What TCRdb holds here is the immuneACCESS table cut down to in-frame rearrangements. Part of the clones is not present; checked against another copy, under half of the missing clones reflect an unresolved V gene, and the others are unexplained. V, J and clone size were drawn from that table, and D and trimming were deduced from the DNA. Across this sample there are about 110,000 clones, with about 85% seen only once. The biggest ten clones account for roughly 2.2% of the sample.

The cohort included under 35 patients with locally advanced or metastatic urothelial carcinoma who were treated at Memorial Sloan Kettering on a trial protocol. Peripheral blood mononuclear cells were collected pretreatment and during treatment, with between 1 and 8 total time points obtained per patient. The Qiagen DNeasy Blood extraction kit was used to purify genomic DNA from total PBMCs and from tumor samples. Collected pretreatment and during treatment, PBMCs were isolated and stored as previously described. Worth noting for this clone: It has no known antigen specificity. Within one base of it there is no much larger clone, and no base qualities were kept.

The V gene is TRBV7-9 and the J gene is TRBJ2-1, and 14 bases in between align with TRBD2. The clonotype was recovered from a man between 45 and 60 years old with urothelial cancer. Material: PBMCs, obtained around atezolizumab (anti-PD-L1) treatment. The CDR3 reads CASSSGLAGAPYSYNEQFF. The nucleotide sequence reads as follows: TGTGCCAGCAGCTCGGGACTAGCGGGAGCCCCTTACTCCTACAATGAGCAGTTCTTC.